The 18 T cell receptor beta chains below were found in one sample sequenced in a study of identical twins. In TCRdb, the 5' RACE reads were re-called with MiXCR into one record per CDR3 protein. Counted here are about 1.7 million distinct CDR3 sequences, about 31% occurring once; the ten biggest clones make up 0.27%. Sequences were obtained from cord blood. These receptors originate from a newborn girl in good health.

This clonotype was counted between two and nine times. The chain uses TRBV29-1 and TRBJ2-1; D is tentatively TRBD1 or TRBD2 (6 bases each). Trimming removed 6 bases at V and 2 bases at J, with 17 bases between. This CDR3 contains 15 residues. Germline lookup yields CDR1 SQVTM and CDR2 ANQGSEA. The chain's CDR3 is CSVDAGQGTYNEQFF. In nucleotides, the CDR3 is TGCAGCGTAGACGCGGGGCAGGGGACCTACAATGAGCAGTTCTTC.

This clonotype was counted only a few times. J is TRBJ1-4 and V is TRBV7-9; TRBD1 is a possible D gene (6 bases). This CDR3 contains 13 residues. CDR1 is SEHNR and CDR2 is FQNEAQ in the germline V gene (reference sequence). V was trimmed by 5 bases and J by 12 bases, leaving 16 bases between them. The CDR3 loop is CASSLTTGTELFF. The CDR3 nucleotides are TGTGCCAGCAGCCTAACCACAGGGACGGAACTGTTTTTT.

This clonotype came up a few times. The rearrangement links TRBV28 to TRBJ1-4, with TRBD1 matching 11 bases. CDR3 length equals 13 residues. After removal of 5 bases from V and 10 bases from J, the junction contained 3 bases not matched to a gene. CDR1 is MDHEN, CDR2 SYDVKM, per germline. The CDR3 DNA follows: TGTGCCAGCAGTCGGGACAGGGGGGGAAAACTGTTTTTT. Its translation is CASSRDRGGKLFF.

The chain has TRBV5-1 and TRBJ2-7; the match to TRBD2 covers 7 bases. Trimming removed 0 bases from V and 7 bases from J; junction bases left unmatched: 16. Per germline, CDR1 SGHRS and CDR2 YFSETQ. The length of the CDR3 is 17 residues. Here the CDR3 reads CASSLGGGALADREQYF. CDR3 bases: TGCGCCAGCAGCTTGGGGGGGGGAGCCCTAGCGGACCGTGAGCAGTACTTC.

This clonotype was found many times. The chain couples TRBV5-5 to TRBJ1-2; TRBD1 matches 7 bases. This CDR3 comprises 13 residues. CDR1 and CDR2 from the germline V gene are SGHKS and YYEKEE (reference sequence). With V trimmed by 1 base and J by 4 bases, 1 base remained unmatched. CDR3 in DNA: TGTGCCAGCAGCTTGCAGGGGGTCTATGGCTACACCTTC. As protein: CASSLQGVYGYTF.

This clonotype was seen a few times. V gene TRBV25-1 combines with J gene TRBJ2-7; no definite D call. This CDR3 has 15 residues. Germline CDR1 and CDR2: MGHDK and SYGVNS. V was pared by 1 base and J by 2 bases, with 12 bases between. CDR3 in amino acids: CASSESPVGTYEQYF. For the CDR3, the DNA is TGTGCCAGCAGTGAATCCCCTGTGGGAACCTACGAGCAGTACTTC.

The chain combines TRBV7-2 with TRBJ2-2; D remains ambiguous. The CDR3 sequence is 13 residues long. The V gene lost 1 base and the J gene lost 8 bases, with 8 bases spanning the gap. Germline V lookup: CDR1 SGHTA, CDR2 FQGNSA. CDR3 residues: CASSLERVGELFF. CDR3 nucleotide sequence: TGTGCCAGCAGCTTAGAACGGGTTGGGGAGCTGTTTTTT. Full variable domain (rest looked up from reference TRBV7-2 and TRBJ2-2): GAGVSQSPSNKVTEKGKDVELRCDPISGHTALYWYRQSLGQGLEFLIYFQGNSAPDKSGLPSDRFSAERTGGSVSTLTIQRTQQEDSAVYLCASSLERVGELFFGEGSRLTVL.

This clonotype came up a few times. The chain couples TRBV9 to TRBJ2-3, with D unclear. V shed 2 bases and J shed 3 bases, with 10 bases lying between them. The germline V gene encodes CDR1 SGDLS and CDR2 YYNGEE. The CDR3 sequence is 14 residues long. In DNA form, the CDR3 reads TGTGCCAGCAGCGTGACGGACGGTACAGATACGCAGTATTTT. Protein product: CASSVTDGTDTQYF.

Many counts were recorded for this clonotype. The rearrangement joins TRBV20-1 to TRBJ2-7; D not resolved. Germline CDR1 is DFQATT and CDR2 is SNEGSKA (reference sequence). The CDR3 length is 14 residues. Trimming pared 0 bases from V and 2 bases from J, leaving 11 bases between. The DNA of the CDR3 is TGCAGTGCTAGAGATCACGCAGCCACCTACGAGCAGTACTTC. Its protein product is CSARDHAATYEQYF.

The V gene is TRBV10-3, the J gene TRBJ2-3; D is possibly TRBD1 (6 bases). The CDR3 is 15 residues long. Looked up from germline, CDR1 is ENHRY and CDR2 is SYGVKD. Trimming pared 0 bases from V and 2 bases from J, leaving 9 bases between. The CDR3 DNA reads as TGTGCCATCAGTGAGTCCGACAGGTTCACAGATACGCAGTATTTT. This translates into CAISESDRFTDTQYF.

The chain has TRBV12-3 or TRBV12-4 and TRBJ1-2; no reliable D call. The CDR3 runs to 11 residues. Trimming shortened V by 6 bases and J by 5 bases, and 7 bases separated the two germline ends. The CDR3 DNA follows: TGTGCCAGCAGCAACAGATATGGCTACACCTTC. Translated: CASSNRYGYTF.

This chain links TRBV10-3 with TRBJ1-2, with 8 positions matching TRBD1. After removal of 6 bases from V and 3 bases from J, the junction contained 6 bases not matched to a gene. Looked up from germline, CDR1 is ENHRY and CDR2 is SYGVKD. This CDR3 comprises 14 residues. The CDR3, as DNA: TGTGCCATCAGAACCGGGACAGGAGACTATGGCTACACCTTC. It is translated as CAIRTGTGDYGYTF.

A few counts support this clonotype. The gene calls are TRBV12-5 and TRBJ2-3; D not certain. Germline CDR1 is LGHNT and CDR2 is FRNRAP. V was pared by 7 bases and J by 5 bases, with 13 bases between. The length of the CDR3 is 13 residues. The chain's CDR3 is CASVLDWGDTQYF. DNA for the CDR3: TGTGCTAGTGTCCTCGATTGGGGAGATACGCAGTATTTT.

This clonotype was observed once. This chain links TRBV5-6 with TRBJ2-2; D is unresolved. This CDR3 has 14 amino acids. The V gene lost 1 base and the J gene lost 5 bases, with 9 bases spanning the gap. Germline V gives CDR1 SGHDT, CDR2 YYEEEE. The CDR3 DNA follows: TGTGCCAGCAGCTTGACTGGAATAACCGGGGAGCTGTTTTTT. It codes for CASSLTGITGELFF.

This chain uses TRBV4-2 with TRBJ2-1; the D gene is possibly TRBD2 (6 bases). The CDR3 spans 16 residues. The V end lost 0 bases, the J end lost 8 bases, and 17 bases lay between the germline ends. In germline, CDR1 is LGHNA, CDR2 YNFKEQ. The CDR3: CASSQDPRGAFDEQFF. The CDR3 bases are TGTGCCAGCAGCCAAGATCCCCGCGGGGCTTTCGATGAGCAGTTCTTC.

Notes on this clonotype: At one end, the junction sequence differs from germline, possibly due to a read error. The chain couples TRBV9 to TRBJ1-1; 10 bases are a match to TRBD1. Germline loops: CDR1 SGDLS, CDR2 YYNGEE. The CDR3 is 14 amino acids. The CDR3 bases are TGTGCCGGCAGCCCCGGACAGGGGGACACTGAAGCTTTCTTT. Translated: CAGSPGQGDTEAFF.

This clonotype was picked up a small number of times. The rearrangement uses TRBV6-5 and TRBJ1-1, with D possibly being TRBD1 (5 bases). This CDR3 is built from 15 residues. Germline V gives CDR1 MNHEY, CDR2 SVGAGI. Deletions cut 7 bases from V and 3 bases from J, with 18 bases between. The DNA for the CDR3 is TGTGCCAGCACCTCCCCCCGCGTGGGGGACACTGAAGCTTTCTTT. Protein: CASTSPRVGDTEAFF.

Many counts were recorded for this clonotype. The chain joins TRBV20-1 to TRBJ2-3; unclear D gene. In germline, CDR1 is DFQATT, CDR2 SNEGSKA (reference sequence). This CDR3 region has 11 residues. The DNA for the CDR3 is TGCAGCGCTCGTCTCACAGATACGCAGTATTTT. It specifies CSARLTDTQYF.